Following are 16 T cell receptor beta chains from one sample sequenced in a study of ipilimumab plus nivolumab after autologous stem cell transplantation. TCRdb's table, derived via immunoSEQ multiplex PCR, lists solely in-frame clones and lacks some. The sample lists more than 20,000 clones; just over 75% were seen once. This specimen was PBMCs, taken in a trial of ipilimumab plus nivolumab as post-transplant consolidation. These receptors were obtained from a male donor with diffuse large B-cell lymphoma.

The sample holds a few counts of this clone. The chain combines TRBV2 with TRBJ2-7, with a tentative D call TRBD2 (5 bases). This CDR3 spans 14 amino acids. Trimming shortened V by 6 bases and J by 2 bases, and 14 bases separated the two germline ends. Germline V gene sequence: CDR1 SNHLY, CDR2 FYNNEI. This CDR3 reads CASRPSGRAYEQYF. The CDR3 bases are TGTGCCAGCAGGCCATCGGGAAGGGCCTACGAGCAGTACTTC.

This clone occurred a few times. The rearrangement joins TRBV7-3 to TRBJ2-6, with no clear D. This CDR3 has 14 amino acids. In germline, CDR1 is SGHTA, CDR2 FQGTGA. V was cut by 4 bases and J by 0 bases, with 4 bases left in between. CDR3 amino acids: CASSSTSGANVLTF. CDR3 nucleotide sequence: TGTGCCAGCAGCTCAACCTCTGGGGCCAACGTCCTGACTTTC. The full variable domain, in which reference TRBV7-3 and TRBJ2-6 provide the parts outside the CDR3, is GAGVSQTPSNKVTEKGKYVELRCDPISGHTALYWYRQSLGQGPEFLIYFQGTGAADDSGLPNDRFFAVRPEGSVSTLKIQRTERGDSAVYLCASSSTSGANVLTFGAGSRLTVL.

The chain links TRBV7-2 to TRBJ2-1; D gene ambiguous. Germline V CDR1 and CDR2: SGHTA, FQGNSA. The CDR3 loop spans 11 amino acids. V shed 5 bases and J shed 10 bases, with 9 bases lying between them. As DNA, the CDR3 is TGTGCCAGCAGCCTGTCGGAAGAGCAGTTCTTC. Amino acids: CASSLSEEQFF.

The genes are TRBV6-1 and TRBJ1-3; tentative D call: TRBD1 (6 bases). V was clipped by 6 bases and J by 4 bases, with 19 bases between them. Germline values: CDR1 MNHNS, CDR2 SASEGT. CDR3 length: 16 amino acids. CDR3 amino acids: CASREQGRGQGNTIYF. The DNA for the CDR3 is TGTGCCAGCAGAGAACAGGGTCGGGGGCAAGGAAACACCATATATTTT.

This rearrangement joins TRBV11-3 to TRBJ2-3; the D is unclear. Germline CDR1 is SGHNT and CDR2 is YENEEA. The germline V and J ends were trimmed by 5 bases and 3 bases, with 12 bases remaining between them. This CDR3 comprises 14 residues. Here the CDR3 reads CASSGSMPTDTQYF. The CDR3 DNA is TGTGCCAGCAGCGGCTCAATGCCAACAGATACGCAGTATTTT.

By its share, this clone is medium-sized. Other DNA variants within this sample encode the same CDR3. The genes are TRBV19 and TRBJ1-1; D unclear. The length of the CDR3 is 13 residues. Per the germline V gene, CDR1 is LNHDA and CDR2 is SQIVND (reference sequence). V lost 6 bases and J lost 2, with 10 bases in between. CDR3 sequence (DNA): TGTGCCAGTAGCTTGACTAGCAACACTGAAGCTTTCTTT. Amino acid sequence: CASSLTSNTEAFF.

With respect to this clone: Germline is not matched at one junction end, which may reflect a read error. The chain uses TRBV7-8 and TRBJ2-7; 11 bases line up with TRBD1. CDR1 and CDR2 from the germline V gene are SGHVS and FQNEAQ. There are 16 residues in the CDR3. Here the CDR3 reads CASRLAEGQGAYEQYF. Here the CDR3 DNA reads TGTGCCAGCAGGTTAGCTGAGGGACAGGGGGCCTACGAGCAGTACTTC.

This chain uses TRBV6-6 with TRBJ1-1; D ambiguous. V was clipped by 5 bases and J by 1 base, with 8 bases between them. Germline CDR1 reads MNHNY; CDR2 reads SVGAGI (reference sequence). This CDR3 has 13 amino acids. For the CDR3, the DNA is TGTGCCAGCAGTCCCGAGTGGAACACTGAAGCTTTCTTT. This encodes CASSPEWNTEAFF.

The chain joins TRBV28 to TRBJ2-3; 16 bases are shared with TRBD2. Trimming took 2 bases from V and 3 from J; bases not matched to a gene: 11. Germline values: CDR1 MDHEN, CDR2 SYDVKM. The CDR3 contains 20 residues. CDR3 DNA: TGTGCCAGCAGTTTACCGGGACTAGCGGGGGGGAAGGTGAGGACAGATACGCAGTATTTT. Residues: CASSLPGLAGGKVRTDTQYF. The variable domain in full, with the rest retrieved from reference TRBV28 and TRBJ2-3, is DVKVTQSSRYLVKRTGEKVFLECVQDMDHENMFWYRQDPGLGLRLIYFSYDVKMKEKGDIPEGYSVSREKKERFSLILESASTNQTSMYLCASSLPGLAGGKVRTDTQYFGPGTRLTVL.

V usage is TRBV28 and J usage is TRBJ1-4; 7 nucleotides agree with TRBD1. The CDR3 contains 17 residues. The germline gives CDR1 MDHEN, CDR2 SYDVKM. J gave up 3 bases and V 6 bases, and 13 bases lay outside the gene matches. The CDR3 loop reads CASSLVKGALSNEKLFF. The DNA of the CDR3 is TGTGCCAGCAGCCTTGTAAAGGGGGCTTTATCTAATGAAAAACTGTTTTTT.

The chain links TRBV7-2 to TRBJ2-5; 10 nucleotides line up with TRBD2. After removal of 5 bases from V and 7 bases from J, the junction contained 7 bases not matched to a gene. The V gene's germline CDR1 is SGHTA and CDR2 FQGNSA. CDR3 length equals 14 residues. Written as DNA, the CDR3 is TGTGCCAGCAGCGAGGGACTAGCGAAGGGGACCCAGTACTTC. This translates into CASSEGLAKGTQYF.

The chain carries TRBV4-2 and TRBJ1-2; 7 bases are shared with TRBD1. CDR1 and CDR2 (germline): LGHNA, YNFKEQ. Unmatched junction bases numbered 14, after V lost 3 bases and J lost 4 bases. This CDR3 comprises 17 residues. This CDR3 is CASSQPIPFRDSYGYTF. The CDR3 DNA sequence: TGTGCCAGCAGCCAGCCGATACCATTTCGGGACAGCTATGGCTACACCTTC.

The chain is built from TRBV6-4 and TRBJ2-7, with 8 bases aligning to TRBD1. CDR1 is MRHNA and CDR2 is SNTAGT in the germline V gene. The CDR3 totals 13 residues. J lost 6 bases, V lost 5 bases, and 6 bases had no gene match. CDR3 DNA: TGTGCCAGCAGTAAAGAGGACAGGGCCGAGCAGTACTTC. Encoded protein: CASSKEDRAEQYF.

V is TRBV6-5 and J is TRBJ2-1, with D perhaps matching TRBD1 (5 bases). Germline CDR1 and CDR2: MNHEY and SVGAGI. CDR3 length: 13 amino acids. V lost 2 bases to trimming and J lost 10 bases, with 12 bases between them. The CDR3 coding sequence is TGTGCCAGCAGTTACACCGTTACAGGCGAGCAGTTCTTC. Translated: CASSYTVTGEQFF.

The chain couples TRBV10-3 to TRBJ2-1; TRBD2 agrees at 7 bases. Germline values: CDR1 ENHRY, CDR2 SYGVKD. This CDR3 contains 13 residues. The V segment lost 11 bases and the J segment 8 bases; nucleotides outside the gene matches: 12. As DNA, the CDR3 is TGTGCCCCACTCCCCCTAGCGGCGGATGAGCAGTTCTTC. Translated: CAPLPLAADEQFF.

CDR3 coding DNA: TGCGCCAGCAGCTTAGGAGACAGATCCACAGATACGCAGTATTTT. Its protein is CASSLGDRSTDTQYF. The chain recombines TRBV5-1 with TRBJ2-3, with a weak D call TRBD1 (5 bases). Per the germline V gene, CDR1 is SGHRS and CDR2 is YFSETQ. V lost 2 bases and J lost 2, with 12 bases in between. The CDR3 loop spans 15 amino acids.